The clone carrying this T cell receptor beta chain appeared many times. Its antigen is still unknown. This specimen belongs to a study of CD8 T cells in ankylosing spondylitis. Points from the study as a whole: Characteristic of ankylosing spondylitis blood, it appeared, was a TCR beta motif comprising 7 to 9 highly homologous variants.

TCRdb passed the 5' RACE reads through MiXCR, listing each CDR3 protein once. Of some 54,000 distinct CDR3 sequences in the sample, 6% to 7.5% are singletons; the top ten hold around 7.8%. The V gene lost 0 bases and the J gene lost 0 bases, with 5 bases spanning the gap. This CDR3 spans 15 amino acids. Source material: blood, either unsorted or a sorted T cell fraction (not recorded which). This chain joins TRBV12-3 or TRBV12-4 and TRBJ1-4; the D gene is possibly TRBD1 (5 bases). The sequence derives from a female donor with ankylosing spondylitis or in good health (not recorded which). DNA for the CDR3: TGTGCCAGCAGTTTAGCGACAGCAACTAATGAAAAACTGTTTTTT. Its translation: CASSLATATNEKLFF.